Presented here are 15 T cell receptor beta chains from one specimen sequenced in a study of precursors of human CD4 cytotoxic T cells. TCRdb itself ran the reads through MiXCR, one entry per CDR3 protein. The repertoire consists of approximately 450 distinct CDR3 sequences, with about a sixth occurring once and the leading ten covering roughly 19%. The bulk UMI libraries came from four sorted CD4+ memory subsets, including IL-7R-high and IL-7R-negative TEMRA. Material: memory CD4+ T cells from blood (PBMCs). The receptors come from a human donor in good health.

Turning to this clonotype: With a much larger clone just one base away, this may be a read error. The J gene is TRBJ1-5, the V gene TRBV2; unclear D gene. The germline gives CDR1 SNHLY, CDR2 FYNNEI. The CDR3 has 15 residues. CDR3 in amino acids: CASTLTEFGKQPQHF. The CDR3 nucleotides read TGTGCCAGCACGCTCACAGAATTCGGCAAGCAGCCCCAGCATTTT.

This clonotype ranks as large. This chain connects TRBV25-1 to TRBJ2-3; possibly TRBD1 or TRBD2 for D (7 bases each). This CDR3 region has 17 residues. Trimming cost V 3 bases and J 1 base, with 17 bases left between them. Germline V gene sequence: CDR1 MGHDK, CDR2 SYGVNS. CDR3 amino acids: CASSEGGTAIGTDTQYF. For the CDR3, the DNA is TGTGCCAGCAGTGAGGGGGGGACAGCCATAGGCACAGATACGCAGTATTTT.

The chain combines TRBV12-3 or TRBV12-4 with TRBJ1-2; D call uncertain. The CDR3 has 15 amino acids. Trimming shortened V by 3 bases and J by 2 bases, and 13 bases separated the two germline ends. CDR3 sequence: CASSLGSAVNYGYTF. CDR3 nucleotide sequence: TGTGCCAGCAGTTTGGGCAGCGCTGTCAACTATGGCTACACCTTC.

This CDR3 is CASSLGLAGGLETQYF. For the CDR3, the DNA is TGTGCCAGCAGCTTGGGTCTGGCGGGAGGATTAGAGACCCAGTACTTC. The chain combines TRBV5-5 with TRBJ2-5; TRBD2 agrees at 8 bases. Germline V gives CDR1 SGHKS, CDR2 YYEKEE (reference sequence). Trimming took 0 bases from V and 4 from J; bases not matched to a gene: 8. This CDR3 region has 16 residues.

By frequency in the sample, this clonotype is large. The chain combines TRBV6-4 with TRBJ2-1, with D possibly being TRBD1 (6 bases). The germline V and J ends were trimmed by 5 bases and 6 bases, with 11 bases remaining between them. Germline CDR1 reads MRHNA; CDR2 reads SNTAGT. The CDR3 contains 13 residues. The CDR3 loop reads CASSPAQGNEQFF. The CDR3 DNA reads TGTGCCAGCAGTCCTGCACAGGGCAATGAGCAGTTCTTC.

The rearrangement uses TRBV7-8 and TRBJ2-5, with 9 nucleotides matching TRBD1. CDR1 SGHVS and CDR2 FQNEAQ come from the germline V gene. The CDR3 is made up of 18 amino acids. With V trimmed by 4 bases and J by 5 bases, 17 bases remained unmatched. CDR3 residues: CASSSGTGTAMGKETQYF. CDR3 sequence (DNA): TGTGCCAGCAGCTCCGGGACAGGGACAGCCATGGGGAAGGAGACCCAGTACTTC.

This clonotype ranks as large. The chain uses TRBV29-1 and TRBJ2-1; D unclear. The CDR3 is 10 residues long. Trimming left V 6 bases short and J 5 bases short, with 5 bases between. Germline V CDR1 and CDR2: SQVTM, ANQGSEA. The CDR3 sequence is CSVGHNEQFF. DNA for the CDR3: TGCAGCGTCGGGCACAATGAGCAGTTCTTC.

The chain is built from TRBV18 and TRBJ1-6; no firm D call. V lost 8 bases to trimming and J lost 5 bases, with 19 bases between them. Germline CDR1 reads KGHSH; CDR2 reads LQKENI. This CDR3 has 16 amino acids. CDR3 amino acids: CASIADVGSDNSPLHF. The DNA for the CDR3 is TGTGCCAGCATAGCCGACGTGGGAAGTGATAATTCACCCCTCCACTTT. The full variable domain, its missing parts supplied by reference TRBV18 and TRBJ1-6, is NAGVMQNPRHLVRRRGQEARLRCSPMKGHSHVYWYRQLPEEGLKFMVYLQKENIIDESGMPKERFSAEFPKEGPSILRIQQVVRGDSAAYFCASIADVGSDNSPLHFGNGTRLTVT.

By frequency in the sample, this clonotype is large (0.1 to 1%). This chain connects TRBV9 to TRBJ2-5; 9 bases agree with TRBD2. This CDR3 is 14 amino acids long. Germline trimming cut 2 bases from V and 4 bases from J; bases unmatched to any gene: 3. Germline V gene sequence: CDR1 SGDLS, CDR2 YYNGEE. The CDR3 sequence is CASSVTSGGETQYF. CDR3 nucleotide sequence: TGTGCCAGCAGCGTGACTAGCGGCGGAGAGACCCAGTACTTC. Full variable domain (remainder filled in from reference TRBV9 and TRBJ2-5): DSGVTQTPKHLITATGQRVTLRCSPRSGDLSVYWYQQSLDQGLQFLIQYYNGEERAKGNILERFSAQQFPDLHSELNLSSLELGDSALYFCASSVTSGGETQYFGPGTRLLVL.

There are a few counts of this clonotype. In DNA, the CDR3 is TGTGCCAGCAGTGTATTCGACAATGAAAAACTGTTTTTT. Amino acids: CASSVFDNEKLFF. This chain joins TRBV2 and TRBJ1-4; D unclear. CDR1 and CDR2 from the germline V gene are SNHLY and FYNNEI. V was trimmed by 4 bases and J by 5 bases, leaving 8 bases between them. The CDR3 runs 13 residues.

Only a few counts were recorded for this clonotype. The chain employs TRBV7-8 and TRBJ2-1; 13 bases match TRBD2. Germline lookup yields CDR1 SGHVS and CDR2 FQNEAQ. This CDR3 is built from 17 residues. J gave up 4 bases and V 5 bases, and 8 bases lay outside the gene matches. The CDR3 DNA is TGTGCCAGCAGCCCCCGGACTAGCGGGAGTCTATACAATGAGCAGTTCTTC. Protein sequence: CASSPRTSGSLYNEQFF.

V and J are TRBV12-3 or TRBV12-4 and TRBJ2-6; D gene unclear. This CDR3 has 13 amino acids. The V gene lost 5 bases and the J gene lost 1 base, with 3 bases spanning the gap. In DNA form, the CDR3 reads TGTGCCAGCAGTCATTCTGGGGCCAACGTCCTGACTTTC. Protein sequence: CASSHSGANVLTF.

This clonotype showed up just a few times. The rearrangement links TRBV5-1 to TRBJ1-5; 12 nucleotides align to TRBD1. J lost 5 bases, V lost 4 bases, and 4 bases had no gene match. The CDR3 extends over 15 amino acids. The germline V gene has CDR1 SGHRS and CDR2 YFSETQ. The CDR3, as DNA: TGCGCCAGCAGCGGGACAGGGGGCTCGGATCAGCCCCAGCATTTT. It encodes CASSGTGGSDQPQHF.

This clonotype rates as large. This rearrangement joins TRBV4-1 to TRBJ1-1; D is unresolved. CDR1 MGHRA and CDR2 YSYEKL come from the germline V gene. This CDR3 is 13 amino acids long. The V gene lost 5 bases and the J gene lost 7 bases, with 14 bases spanning the gap. In nucleotides, the CDR3 is TGCGCCAGCAGCTTTCGTTCGGACCTTGAAGCTTTCTTT. Translation gives CASSFRSDLEAFF.

This clonotype is large (0.1 to 1%) within its sample. The chain combines TRBV12-3 or TRBV12-4 with TRBJ2-2; D unresolved. CDR3 length equals 16 residues. The V end lost 0 bases, the J end lost 5 bases, and 13 bases lay between the germline ends. CDR3 sequence: CASSLALMGVTGELFF. The CDR3 nucleotides read TGTGCCAGCAGTTTAGCCTTGATGGGTGTGACCGGGGAGCTGTTTTTT.